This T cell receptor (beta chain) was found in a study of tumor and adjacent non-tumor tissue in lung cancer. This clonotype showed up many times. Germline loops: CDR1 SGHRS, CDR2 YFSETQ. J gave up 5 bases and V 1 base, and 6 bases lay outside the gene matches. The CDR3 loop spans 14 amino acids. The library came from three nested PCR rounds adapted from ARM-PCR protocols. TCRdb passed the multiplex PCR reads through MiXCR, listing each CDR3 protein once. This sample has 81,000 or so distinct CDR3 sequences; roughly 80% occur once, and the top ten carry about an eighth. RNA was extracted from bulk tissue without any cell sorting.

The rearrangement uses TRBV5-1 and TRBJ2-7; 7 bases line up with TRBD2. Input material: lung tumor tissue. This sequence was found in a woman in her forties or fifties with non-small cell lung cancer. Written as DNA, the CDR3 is TGCGCCAGCAGCTTGAGCGGGACGCTCAACGAGCAGTACTTC. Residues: CASSLSGTLNEQYF.